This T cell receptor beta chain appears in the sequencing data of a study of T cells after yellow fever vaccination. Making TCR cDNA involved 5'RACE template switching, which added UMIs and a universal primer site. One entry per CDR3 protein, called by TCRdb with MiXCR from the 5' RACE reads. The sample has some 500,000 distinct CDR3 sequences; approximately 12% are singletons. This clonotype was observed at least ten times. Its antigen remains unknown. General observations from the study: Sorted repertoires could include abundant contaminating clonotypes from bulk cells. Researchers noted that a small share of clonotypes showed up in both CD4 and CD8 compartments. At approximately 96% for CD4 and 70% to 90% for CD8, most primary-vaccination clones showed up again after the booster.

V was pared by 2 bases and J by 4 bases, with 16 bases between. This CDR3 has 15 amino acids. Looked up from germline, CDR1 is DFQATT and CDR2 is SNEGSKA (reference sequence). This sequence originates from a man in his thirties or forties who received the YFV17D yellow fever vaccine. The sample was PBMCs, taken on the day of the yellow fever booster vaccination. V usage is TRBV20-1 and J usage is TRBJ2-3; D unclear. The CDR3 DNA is TGCAGTGCTAGACCGACCCTGGGGAATTCAGATACGCAGTATTTT. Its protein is CSARPTLGNSDTQYF.